The 16 T cell receptor beta chains below were found in one sample sequenced in a study of cytomegalovirus exposure and HLA in healthy donors. It was with 60 Vbeta and 13 Jbeta primers that the PCR ran. This table comes from immunoSEQ multiplex PCR, and its TCRdb copy is limited to in-frame clones, with some not included. Altogether some 100,000 clones are present, about 68% being singletons, with the ten largest covering about 14%. Sequenced material: PBMCs. The receptors were gathered from a male donor in good health and CMV-seropositive.

The chain carries TRBV6-1 and TRBJ1-2, with D uncertain. V was clipped by 3 bases and J by 4 bases, with 6 bases between them. Germline values: CDR1 MNHNS, CDR2 SASEGT. CDR3 length equals 12 residues. The CDR3 coding sequence is TGTGCCAGCAGTGACCGCAGCTATGGCTACACCTTC. Translated: CASSDRSYGYTF.

V usage is TRBV6-5 and J usage is TRBJ1-2; tentative D call: TRBD1 (5 bases). V dropped 2 bases and J dropped 7 bases, with 11 bases sitting between them. The CDR3 has 13 residues. The germline CDR1 and CDR2 sequences are MNHEY and SVGAGI. The CDR3 sequence is CASSYSTGGGYTF. The CDR3 nucleotides read TGTGCCAGCAGTTACAGCACGGGGGGTGGCTACACCTTC.

The chain couples TRBV10-3 to TRBJ1-2; 11 nucleotides agree with TRBD1. The CDR3 runs to 16 residues. J gave up 8 bases and V 4 bases, and 12 bases lay outside the gene matches. Germline values: CDR1 ENHRY, CDR2 SYGVKD. CDR3 loop: CAISAGQGAPVGGYTF. CDR3 nucleotide sequence: TGTGCCATCAGTGCTGGACAGGGGGCGCCTGTAGGGGGCTACACCTTC.

The chain combines TRBV7-9 with TRBJ2-7; weak D call: TRBD1 (6 bases). The CDR3 has 15 residues. Germline-derived CDR1 and CDR2 are SEHNR and FQNEAQ (reference sequence). Trimming removed 5 bases from V and 2 bases from J, with 16 bases in between. CDR3 nucleotide sequence: TGTGCCAGCAGCGTGGGGCAGGGGCCAGCCTACGAGCAGTACTTC. This translates into CASSVGQGPAYEQYF.

This chain joins TRBV5-1 and TRBJ2-5, with 10 bases lining up with TRBD2. After removal of 0 bases from V and 1 base from J, the junction contained 9 bases not matched to a gene. The CDR3 has 18 amino acids. The germline CDR1 and CDR2 sequences are SGHRS and YFSETQ. The CDR3 spells CASSLVGAAGGPQETQYF. The CDR3 DNA sequence: TGCGCCAGCAGCTTGGTGGGTGCAGCGGGGGGGCCCCAAGAGACCCAGTACTTC.

The CDR3 DNA sequence: TGTGCCAGCAGCCCACCGGGACTAGCGGGGAAGGAGACCCAGTACTTC. It encodes CASSPPGLAGKETQYF. V is TRBV11-3 and J is TRBJ2-5, with 13 bases lining up with TRBD2. The V segment lost 5 bases and the J segment 5 bases; nucleotides outside the gene matches: 8. CDR3 length: 16 amino acids. Germline-derived CDR1 and CDR2 are SGHNT and YENEEA.

This clone occurred a few times. V gene TRBV28 combines with J gene TRBJ1-1; the match to TRBD1 covers 8 bases. CDR3 length equals 15 residues. Germline CDR1 MDHEN, CDR2 SYDVKM. J was trimmed by 1 base and V by 5 bases; bases with no gene match: 6. The CDR3 loop reads CASSPRQGPNTEAFF. CDR3 nucleotide sequence: TGTGCCAGCAGTCCCAGACAGGGGCCGAACACTGAAGCTTTCTTT.

The chain has TRBV11-2 and TRBJ2-7, with TRBD1 as a possible D gene (6 bases). Germline assignment: CDR1 SGHAT and CDR2 FQNNGV. The CDR3 runs to 16 residues. V lost 5 bases, J lost 6 bases, and 23 bases lay in between. The CDR3 bases are TGTGCCAGCAGCCCCGCAGGGGCCCAGTTTCTTAGCGAGCAGTACTTC. As protein: CASSPAGAQFLSEQYF.

V is TRBV18 and J is TRBJ2-7; TRBD1 matches at 9 bases. Trimming took 0 bases from V and 1 from J; bases not matched to a gene: 4. Germline V lookup: CDR1 KGHSH, CDR2 LQKENI. The CDR3 spans 16 residues. The CDR3 DNA reads as TGTGCCAGCTCACCACCGATGGGACAGGGATCCTACGAGCAGTACTTC. Encoded protein: CASSPPMGQGSYEQYF.

This clone was counted many times. The V call is TRBV4-3, the J call TRBJ1-1; TRBD1 might be the D (6 bases). Looked up from germline, CDR1 is LGHNA and CDR2 is YSLEER. The V gene lost 6 bases and the J gene lost 3 bases, with 17 bases spanning the gap. The CDR3 spans 15 residues. CDR3 sequence reads: CASRTGLGWDTEAFF. The CDR3 region has the DNA TGCGCCAGCAGAACAGGGTTAGGGTGGGACACTGAAGCTTTCTTT.

V and J are TRBV5-1 and TRBJ2-3; 7 bases are shared with TRBD2. Germline V gives CDR1 SGHRS, CDR2 YFSETQ. V lost 3 bases to trimming and J lost 0 bases; unmatched junction nucleotides: 1. This CDR3 contains 14 residues. The CDR3 loop reads CASSSAGSTDTQYF. The CDR3 nucleotides read TGCGCCAGCAGCTCAGCGGGGAGCACAGATACGCAGTATTTT.

The chain recombines TRBV6-1 with TRBJ1-1; a weak D match, TRBD1 (6 bases). The germline gives CDR1 MNHNS, CDR2 SASEGT. V was trimmed by 4 bases and J by 13 bases, leaving 22 bases between them. CDR3 length: 14 amino acids. DNA for the CDR3: TGTGCCAGCAGTGGGACACAGGGTTTGGGTGGAGTTTTCTTT. It specifies CASSGTQGLGGVFF.

The chain couples TRBV10-1 to TRBJ2-5; 9 bases map to TRBD2. This CDR3 comprises 15 residues. V was pared by 3 bases and J by 1 base, with 3 bases of the junction left unmatched. The germline V gene encodes CDR1 WNHNN and CDR2 SYGVQD (reference sequence). This CDR3 is CASSDGAGGQETQYF. The DNA of the CDR3 is TGCGCCAGCAGTGATGGAGCGGGGGGCCAAGAGACCCAGTACTTC.

This chain uses TRBV29-1 with TRBJ2-3, with a weak D call TRBD1 (5 bases). V lost 4 bases, J lost 5 bases, and 10 bases lay in between. Germline values: CDR1 SQVTM, CDR2 ANQGSEA. This CDR3 spans 12 amino acids. CDR3 coding DNA: TGCAGCGTTGCGATTGACAGAGATACGCAGTATTTT. Protein: CSVAIDRDTQYF.

This chain connects TRBV18 to TRBJ1-3; the match to TRBD1 covers 8 bases. CDR3 length: 16 residues. Unmatched junction bases numbered 11, after V lost 6 bases and J lost 4 bases. Germline CDR1 is KGHSH and CDR2 is LQKENI. CDR3 sequence (DNA): TGTGCCAGCTCGTTTTCAGGGGGCGCACCCGGAAACACCATATATTTT. Translated, it gives CASSFSGGAPGNTIYF.

This rearrangement joins TRBV5-1 to TRBJ2-3; possible D gene TRBD2, 5 bases. Trimming removed 6 bases at V and 6 bases at J, with 14 bases between. CDR3 size: 13 residues. The V gene's germline CDR1 is SGHRS and CDR2 YFSETQ. DNA for the CDR3: TGCGCCAGCACAGAGGGCGATGGTGATACGCAGTATTTT. This sequence encodes CASTEGDGDTQYF.